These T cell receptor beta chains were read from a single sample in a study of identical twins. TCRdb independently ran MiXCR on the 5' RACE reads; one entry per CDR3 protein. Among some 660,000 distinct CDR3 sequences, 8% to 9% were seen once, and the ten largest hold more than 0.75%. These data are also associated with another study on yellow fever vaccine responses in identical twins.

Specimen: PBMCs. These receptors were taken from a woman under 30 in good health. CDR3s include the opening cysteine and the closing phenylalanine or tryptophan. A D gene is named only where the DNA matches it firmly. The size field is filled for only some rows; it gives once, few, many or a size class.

TGCAGCGTCTTGAGCGGGAAGGGGCTAGCGCAGTATTTT	CSVLSGKGLAQYF	TRBJ2-3	TRBD2	few	TRBV29-1
TGTGCCAGCAGTTTGGGGACTACCTCTCCTTTAGTATTCCCCTCTAGAGACACAGATACGCAGTATTTT	CASSLGTTSPLVFPSRDTDTQYF	TRBJ2-3	-	few	TRBV12-1
TGCAGCGTTGAACCTAGGGACAGGTCGGTTTTAGATACGCAGTATTTT	CSVEPRDRSVLDTQYF	TRBJ2-3	TRBD1	many	TRBV29-1
TGTGCCAGCAGCAGACCTGGGGACGAGCAGTACTTC	CASSRPGDEQYF	TRBJ2-7	-	few	TRBV21-1
TGTGCCAGCAGCTTACCGGGACAGATGAACACTGAAGCTTTCTTT	CASSLPGQMNTEAFF	TRBJ1-1	TRBD1	-	TRBV5-6
TGCGCCAGCAGCCAATGGAGGGAAACAGATACGCAGTATTTT	CASSQWRETDTQYF	TRBJ2-3	-	few	TRBV4-3
TGTGCCATCAAGGTCCAGGGGGGGTCCTACAATGAGCAGTTCTTC	CAIKVQGGSYNEQFF	TRBJ2-1	-	-	TRBV10-3
TGTGCCAGCAGCTCGGGACTAGCGGGGTTCACAGATACGCAGTATTTT	CASSSGLAGFTDTQYF	TRBJ2-3	TRBD2	-	TRBV7-9
TGTGCCAGCAGCCTCCAGACAGGGACCTTTTCCTACGAGCAGTACTTC	CASSLQTGTFSYEQYF	TRBJ2-7	TRBD1	few	TRBV9
TGTGCCAGCAGCTTGGGGTCAGGTGCAGGTGAGCAGTACTTC	CASSLGSGAGEQYF	TRBJ2-7	-	-	TRBV5-5
TGCAGCTCCGTATCGGGAAACACCATATATTTT	CSSVSGNTIYF	TRBJ1-3	-	-	TRBV29-1
TGTGCCAGTCAGGGTAGGAATGAGCAGTTCTTC	CASQGRNEQFF	TRBJ2-1	-	few	TRBV28
TGCAGCGTTGGGCAGCTTACCTACGAGCAGTACTTC	CSVGQLTYEQYF	TRBJ2-7	-	-	TRBV29-1
TGTGCCAGCAGCGTAGCTAGCGGGGTCCCCTTTGTCGAGGAGCAGTTCTTC	CASSVASGVPFVEEQFF	TRBJ2-1	TRBD2	few	TRBV9
TGTGCCAGCAGCCCCGTGCAGTACAATGAGCAGTTCTTC	CASSPVQYNEQFF	TRBJ2-1	-	few	TRBV5-6
TGTGCCAGCACCCTGACCCCGAACACTGAAGCTTTCTTT	CASTLTPNTEAFF	TRBJ1-1	-	few	TRBV5-6
TGTGCCAGCAGAGACAGGGGGCGGGAGACTGAAGCTTTCTTT	CASRDRGRETEAFF	TRBJ1-1	TRBD1	-	TRBV6-1
TGCGCCAGCAGCTTACTATTCGGCGGGGGCCACTACGAGCAGTACTTC	CASSLLFGGGHYEQYF	TRBJ2-7	-	few	TRBV5-1
TGCAGTGCTAGAGACAGGGGGTGGAGGGACAATGAGCAGTTCTTC	CSARDRGWRDNEQFF	TRBJ2-1	-	few	TRBV20-1
TGTGCCAGCAGTCGACCCCCGGGACAGGGAGATGAAAAACTGTTTTTT	CASSRPPGQGDEKLFF	TRBJ1-4	TRBD1	many	TRBV27
TGTGCCAGCAGGACGAGCGGGGAGACACGGACCCAGTACTTC	CASRTSGETRTQYF	TRBJ2-5	TRBD2	-	TRBV6-1
TGTGCCAGCAGCGTAACGATAGGCACTGAAGCTTTCTTT	CASSVTIGTEAFF	TRBJ1-1	-	many	TRBV9
TGCGCCAGCAGCTTGGAAGGACAGACAACTAATGAAAAACTGTTTTTT	CASSLEGQTTNEKLFF	TRBJ1-4	-	many	TRBV5-1
TGTGCCAGCTCAGAACAGGCCCGGTACAATGAGCAGTTCTTC	CASSEQARYNEQFF	TRBJ2-1	-	few	TRBV18
TGTGCCAGCAGTTCGACAGGGTCGAGCAATCAGCCCCAGCATTTT	CASSSTGSSNQPQHF	TRBJ1-5	TRBD1	many	TRBV12-3/TRBV12-4
TGTGCCAGCAGTTGGACCTTTGCAACTAATGAAAAACTGTTTTTT	CASSWTFATNEKLFF	TRBJ1-4	-	-	TRBV25-1
TGTGCCAGCAGCTTGTATATCCAAGAGACCCAGTACTTC	CASSLYIQETQYF	TRBJ2-5	-	-	TRBV5-6
TGTGCCACCAGTGCCAAGGGGGCGGATAGCAATCAGCCCCAGCATTTT	CATSAKGADSNQPQHF	TRBJ1-5	TRBD1	-	TRBV24-1
TGTGCCACCAGCAATCCTACAGCCGGGGGGAGTCAGCCCCAGCATTTT	CATSNPTAGGSQPQHF	TRBJ1-5	-	-	TRBV15
TGTGCCAGCAGCTCGATAGCGGGAGGGCCTCGGGCGCAGTACTTC	CASSSIAGGPRAQYF	TRBJ2-7	TRBD2	-	TRBV7-2
TGCGCCAGCAGCCAAGAAGTTCCGGAGACCCAGGGCTACTATGGCTACACCTTC	CASSQEVPETQGYYGYTF	TRBJ1-2	-	-	TRBV4-1
TGTGCCAGCAGCTTAGGAGAGCTCGGCTCCTACGAGCAGTACTTC	CASSLGELGSYEQYF	TRBJ2-7	-	-	TRBV7-9
TGTGCCAGCAGTATAGGGATGAACACTGAAGCTTTCTTT	CASSIGMNTEAFF	TRBJ1-1	-	many	TRBV12-3/TRBV12-4
TGCAGCGTTGGGCATGAGCAGTTCTTC	CSVGHEQFF	TRBJ2-1	-	-	TRBV29-1
TGCGCCAGCAGCCAAGGCCTGGACGAGCAGTACTTC	CASSQGLDEQYF	TRBJ2-7	-	-	TRBV4-1
TGTGCCATCAGCCGAGGGACAGACACTGAAGCTTTCTTT	CAISRGTDTEAFF	TRBJ1-1	TRBD1	few	TRBV10-3
TGCAGTGCTACTAATCCGGGACAGGGTTCCTACGAGCAGTACTTC	CSATNPGQGSYEQYF	TRBJ2-7	TRBD1	-	TRBV20-1
TGTGCCAGCAGTTTTGATAAGGGCTACACCTTC	CASSFDKGYTF	TRBJ1-2	-	few	TRBV28
TGTGCCAGCAGCCAAGTTAGTAGTGGCTACACCTTC	CASSQVSSGYTF	TRBJ1-2	-	-	TRBV3-1
TGTGCCAGCGCGCCCGCCAGGGGAAGTTTTGAAGCTTTCTTT	CASAPARGSFEAFF	TRBJ1-1	-	few	TRBV3-1
TGCAGTGCTAGCCTGTCCTACTACGAGCAGTACTTC	CSASLSYYEQYF	TRBJ2-7	-	many	TRBV20-1
TGTGCCAGCAGCTTAGAGCGGGGGGGTGGTCAGCCCCAGCATTTT	CASSLERGGGQPQHF	TRBJ1-5	-	-	TRBV7-8
TGTGCCAGCACGGGAACCGGGGAGCTGTTTTTT	CASTGTGELFF	TRBJ2-2	-	many	TRBV5-1
TGTGCCAGCAGCACCGAATGGTGGGTCGGTGAGCAGTTCTTC	CASSTEWWVGEQFF	TRBJ2-1	-	-	TRBV6-1
TGTGCCAGTAGTATAGATCAGCGTTCCTACGAGCAGTACTTC	CASSIDQRSYEQYF	TRBJ2-7	-	few	TRBV19
TGTGCAACCGGGACTGACTCCGGGGAGCTGTTTTTT	CATGTDSGELFF	TRBJ2-2	-	many	TRBV6-6
TGTGCCAGCAGTTACGGACAGCTGGAACAGCCCCAGCATTTT	CASSYGQLEQPQHF	TRBJ1-5	-	many	TRBV12-3/TRBV12-4
TGTGCCAGCAGCCCCCCGACGGTGCCCTACGAGCAGTACTTC	CASSPPTVPYEQYF	TRBJ2-7	-	few	TRBV12-3/TRBV12-4
TGTGCCAGCTCACAACCGAGGACAGGGGGGACCCTAGCCAAAAACATTCAGTACTTC	CASSQPRTGGTLAKNIQYF	TRBJ2-4	TRBD1	few	TRBV18
TGTGCTAGCAGTGTGAATGTGGAAGTAAATGAGCAGTTCTTC	CASSVNVEVNEQFF	TRBJ2-1	-	few	TRBV7-7
TGCAGCGTTAGGGACGAGGAGACCTACGAGCAGTACTTC	CSVRDEETYEQYF	TRBJ2-7	-	many	TRBV29-1
TGCAGCACCTCCCCCACCCTAGATCCGAGTAGGGCAGATACGCAGTATTTT	CSTSPTLDPSRADTQYF	TRBJ2-3	-	-	TRBV29-1
TGTGCCAGCAGTTTGCCCAAAACCCAGGAAATTCCGGACACCGGGGAGCTGTTTTTT	CASSLPKTQEIPDTGELFF	TRBJ2-2	-	few	TRBV28
TGTGCCAGCACCGGATGGACTAGCGGGGGGGCATTGTACGAGCAGTACTTC	CASTGWTSGGALYEQYF	TRBJ2-7	TRBD2	few	TRBV27
TGCGCCAGCAGCCAAAACCCCCTAGCGGGAGGGAGGGATACGCAGTATTTT	CASSQNPLAGGRDTQYF	TRBJ2-3	TRBD2	-	TRBV4-1
TGTGCCAGCAGCCCGGTTGCTGGGGGCGGGACCGGGGAGCTGTTTTTT	CASSPVAGGGTGELFF	TRBJ2-2	-	-	TRBV9
TGCGCCAGCAGTAGGGATGGTTCCGGGGAGCTGTTTTTT	CASSRDGSGELFF	TRBJ2-2	-	many	TRBV5-1
TGTGCCGCGGGTAGCGAGCAGTACTTC	CAAGSEQYF	TRBJ2-7	-	many	TRBV10-3
TGTGCCAGCAGGCAGGGACTAGCGGACAATGAGCAGTTCTTC	CASRQGLADNEQFF	TRBJ2-1	TRBD2	few	TRBV12-3/TRBV12-4